The 11 T cell receptor beta chains below were found in one sample sequenced in a study of beta chain features in type 1 diabetes. What was sequenced were expressed TCRB transcripts, since all of the isolated RNA had been reverse transcribed. Sequencing used immunoSEQ multiplex PCR; TCRdb keeps in-frame clones, though not all of them. The data show 300,000 to 350,000 clones, 11% to 15% seen once. The sequencing sample was made of central memory CD4+ T cells from blood. These receptors all stem from a man aged 30 to 39 in good health.

This clone was seen a handful of times. The J gene is TRBJ2-2, the V gene TRBV14, with 13 bases identical to TRBD2. The CDR3 consists of 17 residues. In germline, CDR1 is SGHDN, CDR2 FVKESK. The V segment lost 4 bases and the J segment 2 bases; nucleotides outside the gene matches: 4. CDR3 sequence reads: CASSPGGLAGNTGELFF. The CDR3, as DNA: TGTGCCAGCAGCCCAGGGGGACTAGCGGGAAACACCGGGGAGCTGTTTTTT.

This rearrangement joins TRBV6-5 to TRBJ1-3; D uncertain. The germline V gene encodes CDR1 MNHEY and CDR2 SVGAGI. The CDR3 sequence is 16 residues long. Trimming took 0 bases from V and 0 from J, leaving 9 bases between them. The CDR3 bases are TGTGCCAGCAGTTACTCGCCCGCTAGCTCTGGAAACACCATATATTTT. Its protein product is CASSYSPASSGNTIYF.

This clone has more than one count but fewer than ten. The V call is TRBV10-3, the J call TRBJ2-1; D unresolved. This CDR3 contains 18 residues. Germline loops: CDR1 ENHRY, CDR2 SYGVKD. V shed 10 bases and J shed 5 bases, with 30 bases lying between them. The CDR3 protein is CATPTRRDSTPADNEQFF. The DNA for the CDR3 is TGTGCCACCCCCACGAGGCGTGACTCTACCCCGGCGGACAATGAGCAGTTCTTC.

This clone was observed a few times. The V call is TRBV13, the J call TRBJ2-5, with 13 bases lining up with TRBD2. CDR1 PRHDT and CDR2 FYEKMQ come from the germline V gene (reference sequence). V was pared by 3 bases and J by 4 bases, with 8 bases of the junction left unmatched. CDR3 length: 17 residues. The CDR3 region has the DNA TGTGCCAGCAGCTTGGTCGGACTAGCGGGAGTCGGAGAGACCCAGTACTTC. Its translation is CASSLVGLAGVGETQYF.

V usage is TRBV7-6 and J usage is TRBJ1-5; D uncertain. This CDR3 has 13 residues. CDR1 is SGHVS, CDR2 FNYEAQ, per germline. V was clipped by 0 bases and J by 6 bases, with 6 bases between them. For the CDR3, the DNA is TGTGCCAGCAGCTTAGCGGTTAGTCAGCCCCAGCATTTT. The encoded protein is CASSLAVSQPQHF.

This clone was counted only a few times. The chain has TRBV7-8 and TRBJ2-4; 8 nucleotides align to TRBD2. With 0 bases clipped from V and 4 bases from J, the junction kept 2 bases outside the gene matches. The CDR3 has 15 amino acids. The V gene's germline CDR1 is SGHVS and CDR2 FQNEAQ. The CDR3 spells CASSLASGAKNIQYF. The CDR3, as DNA: TGTGCCAGCAGCTTAGCTAGCGGGGCGAAAAACATTCAGTACTTC.

The chain has TRBV5-4 and TRBJ2-1, with TRBD1 matching 8 bases. CDR1 is SGHNT and CDR2 is YYREEE in the germline V gene (reference sequence). CDR3 length: 13 residues. V shed 4 bases, J shed 6 bases, and the junction held 3 bases outside the gene matches. CDR3 nucleotides: TGTGCCAGCAGCCTACAGGGGGTCAATGAGCAGTTCTTC. It translates to CASSLQGVNEQFF.

In its sample, this clone was seen many times. This chain connects TRBV4-2 to TRBJ1-3; D unresolved. V shed 0 bases and J shed 0 bases, with 24 bases lying between them. Looked up from germline, CDR1 is LGHNA and CDR2 is YNFKEQ. The CDR3 extends over 21 amino acids. CDR3 bases: TGTGCCAGCAGCCAAGAATGGAGGGCAAGAGGCCGGATAACCTCTGGAAACACCATATATTTT. Translation: CASSQEWRARGRITSGNTIYF.

The J gene is TRBJ2-1, the V gene TRBV7-2, with TRBD2 matching 10 bases. Germline V CDR1 and CDR2: SGHTA, FQGNSA. This CDR3 has 15 amino acids. With 7 bases clipped from V and 4 bases from J, the junction kept 7 bases outside the gene matches. For the CDR3, the DNA is TGTGCCAGCACCGCCAGCGGGAGGGATTACAATGAGCAGTTCTTC. Its translation is CASTASGRDYNEQFF.

This clone turned up a few times. The chain carries TRBV19 and TRBJ2-3, with 10 bases aligning to TRBD2. With V trimmed by 7 bases and J by 4 bases, 5 bases remained unmatched. CDR3 size: 14 residues. Germline CDR1 is LNHDA and CDR2 is SQIVND (reference sequence). The CDR3 DNA reads TGTGCCAGTAACGAGCGGGAGGGCTCAGATACGCAGTATTTT. Translation gives CASNEREGSDTQYF.

J is TRBJ1-1 and V is TRBV6-4; D gene uncertain. Trimming stripped 0 bases from V and 10 bases from J, with 12 bases between. CDR1 is MRHNA and CDR2 is SNTAGT in the germline V gene. The CDR3 is 13 residues long. As DNA, the CDR3 is TGTGCCAGCAGTGACTCTATCCAAACCAGAGCTTTCTTT. It encodes CASSDSIQTRAFF.